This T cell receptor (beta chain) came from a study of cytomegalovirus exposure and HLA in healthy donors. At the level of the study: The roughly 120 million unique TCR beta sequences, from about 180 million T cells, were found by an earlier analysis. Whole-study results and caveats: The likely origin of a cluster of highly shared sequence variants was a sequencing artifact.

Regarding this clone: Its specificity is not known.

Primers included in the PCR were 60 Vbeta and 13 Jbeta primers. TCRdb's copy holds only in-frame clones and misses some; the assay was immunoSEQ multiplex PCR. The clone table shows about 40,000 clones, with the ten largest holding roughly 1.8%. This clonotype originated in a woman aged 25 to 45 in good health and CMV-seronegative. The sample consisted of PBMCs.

The CDR3 region is CASRDRGLDQPQHF. The CDR3 bases are TGTGCCAGTAGGGACAGGGGTTTAGATCAGCCCCAGCATTTT. V usage is TRBV19 and J usage is TRBJ1-5; 9 bases match TRBD1. Germline-derived CDR1 and CDR2 are LNHDA and SQIVND (reference sequence). The CDR3 extends over 14 amino acids. The junction had 5 bases not matched to a gene; V was cut back by 6 bases and J by 5 bases.